This T cell receptor (beta chain) is from a study of cytomegalovirus exposure and HLA in healthy donors. In germline, CDR1 is ENHRY, CDR2 SYGVKD. This CDR3 is built from 15 residues. V was trimmed by 0 bases and J by 0 bases, leaving 8 bases between them. A multiplex PCR was run with 60 Vbeta primers and 13 Jbeta primers. Measured with immunoSEQ multiplex PCR; TCRdb has only the in-frame clones, and not every one. The sample consists of approximately 140,000 clones, about four fifths of them appearing once. This chain links TRBV10-3 with TRBJ1-2; D not certain. The sequencing input was PBMCs. The receptor comes from a man aged 45 to 65 in good health and CMV-seropositive. CDR3 loop: CAISESILPNYGYTF. CDR3 coding DNA: TGTGCCATCAGTGAGTCAATACTACCTAACTATGGCTACACCTTC.